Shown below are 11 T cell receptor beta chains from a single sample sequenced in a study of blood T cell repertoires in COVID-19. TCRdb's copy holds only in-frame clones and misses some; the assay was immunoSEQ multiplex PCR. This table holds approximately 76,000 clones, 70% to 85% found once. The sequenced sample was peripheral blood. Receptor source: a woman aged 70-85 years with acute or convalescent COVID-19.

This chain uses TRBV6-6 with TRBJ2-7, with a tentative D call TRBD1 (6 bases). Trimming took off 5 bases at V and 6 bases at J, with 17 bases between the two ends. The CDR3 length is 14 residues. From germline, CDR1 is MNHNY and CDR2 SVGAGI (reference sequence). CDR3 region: CASSRRQEGSEQYF. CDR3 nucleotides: TGTGCCAGCAGTCGACGACAGGAAGGCTCCGAGCAGTACTTC.

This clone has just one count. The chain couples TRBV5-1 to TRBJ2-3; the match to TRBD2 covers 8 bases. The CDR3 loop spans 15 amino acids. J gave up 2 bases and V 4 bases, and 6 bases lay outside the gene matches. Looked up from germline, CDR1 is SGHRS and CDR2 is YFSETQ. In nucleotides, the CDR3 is TGCGCCAGCAGCCGAGCGGGAGAGCTCACAGATACGCAGTATTTT. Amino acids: CASSRAGELTDTQYF.

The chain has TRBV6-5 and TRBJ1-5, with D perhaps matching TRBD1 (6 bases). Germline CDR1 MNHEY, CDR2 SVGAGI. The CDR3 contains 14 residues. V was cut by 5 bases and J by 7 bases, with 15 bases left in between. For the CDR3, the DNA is TGTGCCAGCAGTCATGGACAGCCCGGGCAGCCCCAGCATTTT. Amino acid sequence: CASSHGQPGQPQHF.

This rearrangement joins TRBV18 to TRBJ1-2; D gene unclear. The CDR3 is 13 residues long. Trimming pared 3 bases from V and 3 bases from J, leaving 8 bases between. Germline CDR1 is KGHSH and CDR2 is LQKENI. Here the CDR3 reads CASSPERDYGYTF. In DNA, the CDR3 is TGTGCCAGCTCACCGGAACGGGACTATGGCTACACCTTC.

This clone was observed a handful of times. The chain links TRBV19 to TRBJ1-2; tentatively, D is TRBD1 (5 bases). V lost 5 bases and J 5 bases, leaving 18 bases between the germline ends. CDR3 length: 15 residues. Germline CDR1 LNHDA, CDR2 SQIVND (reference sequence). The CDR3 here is CASSGLRDRRYGYTF. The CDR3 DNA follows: TGTGCCAGTAGTGGTCTCAGGGATCGAAGGTATGGCTACACCTTC. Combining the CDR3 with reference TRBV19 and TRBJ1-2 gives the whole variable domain DGGITQSPKYLFRKEGQNVTLSCEQNLNHDAMYWYRQDPGQGLRLIYYSQIVNDFQKGDIAEGYSVSREKKESFPLTVTSAQKNPTAFYLCASSGLRDRRYGYTFGSGTRLTVV.

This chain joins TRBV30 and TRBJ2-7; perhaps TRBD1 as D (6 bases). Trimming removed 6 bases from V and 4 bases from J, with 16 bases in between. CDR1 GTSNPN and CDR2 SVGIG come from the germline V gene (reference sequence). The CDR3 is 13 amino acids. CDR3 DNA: TGTGCCTGCTCTCGGGACATCTATTACGAGCAGTACTTC. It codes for CACSRDIYYEQYF. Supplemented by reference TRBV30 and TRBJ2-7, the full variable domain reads SQTIHQWPATLVQPVGSPLSLECTVEGTSNPNLYWYRQAAGRGLQLLFYSVGIGQISSEVPQNLSASRPQDRQFILSSKKLLLSDSGFYLCACSRDIYYEQYFGPGTRLTVT.

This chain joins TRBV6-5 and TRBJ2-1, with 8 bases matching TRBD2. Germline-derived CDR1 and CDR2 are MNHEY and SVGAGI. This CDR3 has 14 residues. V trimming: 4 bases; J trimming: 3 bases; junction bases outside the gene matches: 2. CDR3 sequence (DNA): TGTGCCAGCAGTTTACTAGCGGTCTACAATGAGCAGTTCTTC. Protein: CASSLLAVYNEQFF.

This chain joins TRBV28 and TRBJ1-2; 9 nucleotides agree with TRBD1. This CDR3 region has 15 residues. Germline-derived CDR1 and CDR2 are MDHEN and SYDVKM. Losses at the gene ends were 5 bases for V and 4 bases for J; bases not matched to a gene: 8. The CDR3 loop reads CASSLGDRVPYGYTF. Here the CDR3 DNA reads TGTGCCAGCAGTCTTGGGGACAGGGTGCCCTATGGCTACACCTTC.

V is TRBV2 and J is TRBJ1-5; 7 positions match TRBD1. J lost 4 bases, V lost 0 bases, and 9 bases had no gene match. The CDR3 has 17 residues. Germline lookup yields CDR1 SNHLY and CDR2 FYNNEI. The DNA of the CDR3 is TGTGCCAGCAGTGAAGCACACTGGGGCAGGGGGAATCAGCCCCAGCATTTT. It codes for CASSEAHWGRGNQPQHF.

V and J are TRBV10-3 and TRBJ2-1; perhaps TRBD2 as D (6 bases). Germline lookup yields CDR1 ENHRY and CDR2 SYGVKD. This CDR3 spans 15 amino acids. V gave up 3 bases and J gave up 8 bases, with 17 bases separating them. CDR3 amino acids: CAISDPLLARDEQFF. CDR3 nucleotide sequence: TGTGCCATCAGTGACCCCCTTCTAGCGAGAGATGAGCAGTTCTTC.

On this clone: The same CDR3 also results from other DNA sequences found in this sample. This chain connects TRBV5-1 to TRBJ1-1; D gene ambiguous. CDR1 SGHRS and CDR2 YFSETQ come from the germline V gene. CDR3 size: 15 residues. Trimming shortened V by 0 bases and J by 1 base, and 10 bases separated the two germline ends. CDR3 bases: TGCGCCAGCAGCTTGGTGGGCGGGTCGAACACTGAAGCTTTCTTT. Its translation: CASSLVGGSNTEAFF.